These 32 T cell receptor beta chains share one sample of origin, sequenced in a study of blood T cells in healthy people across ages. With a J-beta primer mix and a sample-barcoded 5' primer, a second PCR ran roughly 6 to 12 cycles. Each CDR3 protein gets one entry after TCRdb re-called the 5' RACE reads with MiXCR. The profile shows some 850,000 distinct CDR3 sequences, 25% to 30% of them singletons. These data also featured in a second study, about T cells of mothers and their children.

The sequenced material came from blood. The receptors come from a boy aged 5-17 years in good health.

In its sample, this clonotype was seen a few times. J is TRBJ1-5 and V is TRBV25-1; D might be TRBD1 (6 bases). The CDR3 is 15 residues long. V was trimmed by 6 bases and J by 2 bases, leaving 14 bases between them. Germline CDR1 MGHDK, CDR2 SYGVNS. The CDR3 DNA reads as TGTGCCAGCAGCCACCGGACAGTAGGCAATCAGCCCCAGCATTTT. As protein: CASSHRTVGNQPQHF.

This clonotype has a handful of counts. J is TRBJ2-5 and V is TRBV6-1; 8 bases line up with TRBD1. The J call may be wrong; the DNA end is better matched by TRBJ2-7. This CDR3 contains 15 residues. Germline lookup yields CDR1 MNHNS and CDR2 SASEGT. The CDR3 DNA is TGTGCCAGCAGGTACACCGGGACAGGTTATTACGAGCAGTACTTC. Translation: CASRYTGTGYYEQYF.

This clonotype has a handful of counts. DNA of the CDR3: TGTGCCAGCAGTTACTCTCCCCCGAGTTTGGGTGAAAAACTGTTTTTT. Protein product: CASSYSPPSLGEKLFF. This chain uses TRBV6-2 or TRBV6-3 with TRBJ1-4, with unresolved D. The CDR3 sequence is 16 residues long. V was clipped by 0 bases and J by 7 bases, with 15 bases between them. In germline, CDR1 is MNHEY, CDR2 SVGEGT.

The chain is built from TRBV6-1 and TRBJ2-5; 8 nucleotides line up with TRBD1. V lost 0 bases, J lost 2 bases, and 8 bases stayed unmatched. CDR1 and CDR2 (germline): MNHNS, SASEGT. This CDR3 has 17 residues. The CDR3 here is CASSEARGTGGQETQYF. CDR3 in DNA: TGTGCCAGCAGTGAAGCTCGGGGAACAGGGGGGCAAGAGACCCAGTACTTC.

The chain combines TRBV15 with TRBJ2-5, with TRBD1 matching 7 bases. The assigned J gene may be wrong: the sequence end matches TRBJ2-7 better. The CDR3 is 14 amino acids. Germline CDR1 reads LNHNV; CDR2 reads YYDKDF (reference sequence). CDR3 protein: CATSRGTGPYEQYF. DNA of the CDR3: TGTGCCACCAGCAGAGGGACAGGACCCTACGAGCAGTACTTC.

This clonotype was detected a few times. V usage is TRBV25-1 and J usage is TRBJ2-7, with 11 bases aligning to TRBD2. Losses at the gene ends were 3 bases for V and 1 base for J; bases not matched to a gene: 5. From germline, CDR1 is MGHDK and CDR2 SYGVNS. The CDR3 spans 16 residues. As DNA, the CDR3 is TGTGCCAGCAGTGATGAGACTAGCGGGACTTCCTACGAGCAGTACTTC. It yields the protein CASSDETSGTSYEQYF.

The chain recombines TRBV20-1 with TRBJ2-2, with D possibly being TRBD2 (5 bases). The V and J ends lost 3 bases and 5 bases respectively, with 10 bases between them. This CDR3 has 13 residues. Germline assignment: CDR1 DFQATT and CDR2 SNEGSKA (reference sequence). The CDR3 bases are TGCAGTGCTAGGGACTTACCTACCGGGGAGCTGTTTTTT. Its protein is CSARDLPTGELFF.

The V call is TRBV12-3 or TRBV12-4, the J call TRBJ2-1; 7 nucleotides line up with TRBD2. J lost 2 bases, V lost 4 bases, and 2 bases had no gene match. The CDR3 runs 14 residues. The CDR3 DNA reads TGTGCCAGCAGTTCAGCGGGGCCCTACAATGAGCAGTTCTTC. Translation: CASSSAGPYNEQFF.

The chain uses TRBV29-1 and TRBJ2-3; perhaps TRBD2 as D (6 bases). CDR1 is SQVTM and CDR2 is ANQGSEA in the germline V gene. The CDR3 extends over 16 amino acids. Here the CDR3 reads CSVTTGTSHSTDTQYF. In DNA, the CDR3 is TGCAGTGTTACAACCGGAACTAGCCATAGCACAGATACGCAGTATTTT.

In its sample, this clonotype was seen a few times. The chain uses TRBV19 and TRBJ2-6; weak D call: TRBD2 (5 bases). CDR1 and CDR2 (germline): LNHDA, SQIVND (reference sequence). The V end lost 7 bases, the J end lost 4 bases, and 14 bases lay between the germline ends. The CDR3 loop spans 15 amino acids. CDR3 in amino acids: CASIAPGSGANVLTF. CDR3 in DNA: TGTGCCAGTATTGCCCCGGGGTCCGGGGCCAACGTCCTGACTTTC.

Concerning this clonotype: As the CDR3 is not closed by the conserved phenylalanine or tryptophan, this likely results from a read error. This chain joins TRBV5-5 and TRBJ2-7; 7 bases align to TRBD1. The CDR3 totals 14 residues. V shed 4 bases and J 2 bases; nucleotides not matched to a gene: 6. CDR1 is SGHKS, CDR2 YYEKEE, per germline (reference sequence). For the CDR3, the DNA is TGTGCCAGCAGCCCCGGGACAGCCACCTACGAGCAGTACTCC. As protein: CASSPGTATYEQYS.

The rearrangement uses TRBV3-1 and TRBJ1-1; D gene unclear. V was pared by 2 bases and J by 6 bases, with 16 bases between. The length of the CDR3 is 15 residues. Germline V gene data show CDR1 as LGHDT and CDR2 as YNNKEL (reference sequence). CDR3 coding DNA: TGTGCCAGCAGCCAATACGGAGGGTCTGGGGCTGAAGCTTTCTTT. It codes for CASSQYGGSGAEAFF.

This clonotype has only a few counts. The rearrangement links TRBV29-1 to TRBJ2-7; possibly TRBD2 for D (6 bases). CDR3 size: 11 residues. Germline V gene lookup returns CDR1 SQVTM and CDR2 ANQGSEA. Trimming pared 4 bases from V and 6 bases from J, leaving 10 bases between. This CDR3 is CSVALASEQYF. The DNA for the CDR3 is TGCAGCGTTGCCCTAGCGTCCGAGCAGTACTTC.

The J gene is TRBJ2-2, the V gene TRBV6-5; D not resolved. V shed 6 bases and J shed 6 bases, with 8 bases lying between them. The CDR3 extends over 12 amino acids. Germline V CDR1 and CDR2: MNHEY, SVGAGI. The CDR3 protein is CASRAGSGELFF. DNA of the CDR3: TGTGCCAGCAGGGCTGGGTCCGGGGAGCTGTTTTTT.

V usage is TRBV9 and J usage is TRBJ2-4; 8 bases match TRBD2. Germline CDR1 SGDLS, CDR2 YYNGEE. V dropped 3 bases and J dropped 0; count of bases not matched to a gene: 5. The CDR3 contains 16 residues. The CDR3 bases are TGTGCCAGCAGCGCGTTTAGCGGGGTAGCCAAAAACATTCAGTACTTC. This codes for CASSAFSGVAKNIQYF.

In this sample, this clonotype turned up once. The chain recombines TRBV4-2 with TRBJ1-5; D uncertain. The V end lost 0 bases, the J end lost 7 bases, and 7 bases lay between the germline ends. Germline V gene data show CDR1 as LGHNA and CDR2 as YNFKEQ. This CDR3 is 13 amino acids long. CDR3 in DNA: TGTGCCAGCAGCCAAGAACTGTGGCAGCCCCAGCATTTT. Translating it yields CASSQELWQPQHF.

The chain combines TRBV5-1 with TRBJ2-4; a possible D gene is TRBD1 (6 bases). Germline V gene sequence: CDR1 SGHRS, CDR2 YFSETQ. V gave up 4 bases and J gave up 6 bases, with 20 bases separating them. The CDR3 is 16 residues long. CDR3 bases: TGCGCCAGCAGCCACACAATGGGACACTCGACAAACATTCAGTACTTC. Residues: CASSHTMGHSTNIQYF.

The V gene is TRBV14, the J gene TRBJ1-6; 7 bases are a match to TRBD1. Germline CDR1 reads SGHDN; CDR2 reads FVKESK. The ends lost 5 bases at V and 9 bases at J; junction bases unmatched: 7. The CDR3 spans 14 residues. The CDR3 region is CASSMDRKISPLHF. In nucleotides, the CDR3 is TGTGCCAGCAGCATGGACAGGAAGATTTCACCCCTCCACTTT.

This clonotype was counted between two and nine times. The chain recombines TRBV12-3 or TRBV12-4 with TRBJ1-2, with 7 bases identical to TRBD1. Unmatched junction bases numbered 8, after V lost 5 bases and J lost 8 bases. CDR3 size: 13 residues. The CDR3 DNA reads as TGTGCCAGCAGTCCAAGGGGGCTTCAGGGCTACACCTTC. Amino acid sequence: CASSPRGLQGYTF.

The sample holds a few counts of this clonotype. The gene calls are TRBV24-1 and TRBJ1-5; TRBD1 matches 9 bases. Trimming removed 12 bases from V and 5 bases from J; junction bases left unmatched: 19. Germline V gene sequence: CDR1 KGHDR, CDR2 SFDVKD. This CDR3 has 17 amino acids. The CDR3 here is CAPHPGQGLSWDQPQHF. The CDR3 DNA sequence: TGTGCCCCCCACCCGGGACAGGGCCTCTCCTGGGATCAGCCCCAGCATTTT.

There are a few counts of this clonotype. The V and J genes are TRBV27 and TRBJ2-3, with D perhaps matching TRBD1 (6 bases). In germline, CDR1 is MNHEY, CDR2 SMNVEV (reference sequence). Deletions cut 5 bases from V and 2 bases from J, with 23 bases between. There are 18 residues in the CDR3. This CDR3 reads CASSPYLYRTVYTDTQYF. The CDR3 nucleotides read TGTGCCAGCAGTCCTTACCTCTATCGGACAGTATACACAGATACGCAGTATTTT.

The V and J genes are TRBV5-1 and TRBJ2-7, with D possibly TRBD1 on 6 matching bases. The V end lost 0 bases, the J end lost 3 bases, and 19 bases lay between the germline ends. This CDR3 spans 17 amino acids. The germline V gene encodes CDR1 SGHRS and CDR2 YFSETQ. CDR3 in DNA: TGCGCCAGCAGCTTGGGAGGGGGACGGCAAATCGTCTACGAGCAGTACTTC. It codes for CASSLGGGRQIVYEQYF.

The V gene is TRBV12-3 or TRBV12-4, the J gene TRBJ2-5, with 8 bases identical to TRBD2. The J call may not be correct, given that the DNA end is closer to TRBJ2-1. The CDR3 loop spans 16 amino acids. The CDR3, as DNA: TGTGCCAGCAGTTTAAACGCCGGGGGGGCCGTTTATGAGCAGTTCTTC. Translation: CASSLNAGGAVYEQFF.

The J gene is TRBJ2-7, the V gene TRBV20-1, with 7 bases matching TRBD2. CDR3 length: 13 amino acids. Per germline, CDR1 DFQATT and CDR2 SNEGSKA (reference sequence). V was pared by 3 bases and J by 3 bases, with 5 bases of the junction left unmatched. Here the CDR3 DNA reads TGCAGTGCTAGTGGACCGGGGGGCTACGAGCAGTACTTC. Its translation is CSASGPGGYEQYF.

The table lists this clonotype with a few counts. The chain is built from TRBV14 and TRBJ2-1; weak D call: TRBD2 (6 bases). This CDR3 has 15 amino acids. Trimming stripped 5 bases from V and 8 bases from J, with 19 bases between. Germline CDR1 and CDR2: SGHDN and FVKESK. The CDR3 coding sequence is TGTGCCAGCAGCTACCCAACAGCGGGTTTTTATGAGCAGTTCTTC. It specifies CASSYPTAGFYEQFF.

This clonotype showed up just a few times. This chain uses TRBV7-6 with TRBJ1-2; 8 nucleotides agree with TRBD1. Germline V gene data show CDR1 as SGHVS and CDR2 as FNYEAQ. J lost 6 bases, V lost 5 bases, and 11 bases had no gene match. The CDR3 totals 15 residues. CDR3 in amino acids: CASSPGTGRGHGYTF. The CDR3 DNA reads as TGTGCCAGCAGCCCCGGGACAGGCCGAGGCCATGGCTACACCTTC.

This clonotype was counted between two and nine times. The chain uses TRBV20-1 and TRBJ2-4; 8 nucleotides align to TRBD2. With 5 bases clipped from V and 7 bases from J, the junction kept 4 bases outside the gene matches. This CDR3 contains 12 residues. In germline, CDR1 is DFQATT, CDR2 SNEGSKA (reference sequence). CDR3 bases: TGCAGTGCTGAGGGACTAGGTAACATTCAGTACTTC. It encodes CSAEGLGNIQYF.

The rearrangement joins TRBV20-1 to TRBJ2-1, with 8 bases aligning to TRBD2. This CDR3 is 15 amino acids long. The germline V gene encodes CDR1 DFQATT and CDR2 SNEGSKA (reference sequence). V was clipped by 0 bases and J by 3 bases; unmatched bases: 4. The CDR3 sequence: CSARDVLADYNEQFF. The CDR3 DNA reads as TGCAGTGCTAGAGATGTACTAGCGGACTACAATGAGCAGTTCTTC.

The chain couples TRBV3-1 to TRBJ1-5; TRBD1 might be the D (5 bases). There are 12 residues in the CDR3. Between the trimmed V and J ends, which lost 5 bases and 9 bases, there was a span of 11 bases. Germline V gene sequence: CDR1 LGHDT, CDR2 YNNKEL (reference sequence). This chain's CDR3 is CASSSLTGPQHF. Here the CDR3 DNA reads TGTGCCAGCAGCTCACTCACAGGGCCCCAGCATTTT.

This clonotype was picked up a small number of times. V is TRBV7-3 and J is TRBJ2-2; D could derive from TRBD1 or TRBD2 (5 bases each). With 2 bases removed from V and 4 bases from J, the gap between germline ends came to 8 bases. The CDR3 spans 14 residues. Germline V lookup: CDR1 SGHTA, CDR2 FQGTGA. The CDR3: CASSLYGGTGELFF. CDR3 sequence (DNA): TGTGCCAGCAGCTTATATGGGGGCACCGGGGAGCTGTTTTTT.

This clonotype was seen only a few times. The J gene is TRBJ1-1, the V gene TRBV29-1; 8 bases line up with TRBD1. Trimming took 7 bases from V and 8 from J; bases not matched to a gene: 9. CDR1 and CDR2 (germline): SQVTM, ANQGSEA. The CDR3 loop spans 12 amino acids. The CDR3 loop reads CSAGGVETEAFF. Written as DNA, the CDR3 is TGCAGCGCAGGGGGCGTAGAAACCGAAGCTTTCTTT.

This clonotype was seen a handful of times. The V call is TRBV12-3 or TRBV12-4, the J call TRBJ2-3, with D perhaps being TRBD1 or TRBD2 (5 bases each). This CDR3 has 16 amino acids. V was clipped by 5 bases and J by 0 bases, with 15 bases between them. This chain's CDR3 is CASSPFRGPSTDTQYF. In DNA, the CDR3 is TGTGCCAGCAGTCCCTTCCGGGGACCTAGCACAGATACGCAGTATTTT.